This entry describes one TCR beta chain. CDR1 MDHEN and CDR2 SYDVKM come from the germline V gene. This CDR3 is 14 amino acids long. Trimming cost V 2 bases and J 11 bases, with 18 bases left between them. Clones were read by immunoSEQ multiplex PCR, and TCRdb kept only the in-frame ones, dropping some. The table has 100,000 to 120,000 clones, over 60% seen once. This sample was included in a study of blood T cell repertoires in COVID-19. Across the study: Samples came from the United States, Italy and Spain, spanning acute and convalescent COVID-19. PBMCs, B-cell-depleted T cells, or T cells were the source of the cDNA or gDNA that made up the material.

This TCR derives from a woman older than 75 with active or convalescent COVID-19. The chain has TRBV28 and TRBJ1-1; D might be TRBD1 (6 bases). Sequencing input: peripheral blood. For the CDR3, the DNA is TGTGCCAGCAGTTTACAGGGGACGGCAGAAAAGGCTTTCTTT. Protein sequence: CASSLQGTAEKAFF.